These 29 T cell receptor beta chains were sequenced from one sample in a study of blood T cell repertoires in COVID-19. Clones were read by immunoSEQ multiplex PCR, and TCRdb kept only the in-frame ones, dropping some. The sample holds about 26,000 clones, roughly 90% seen once. Sequenced material: peripheral blood. The receptors originated from an older man with acute or convalescent COVID-19.

The V gene is TRBV7-2, the J gene TRBJ1-1; D gene unclear. The CDR3 is 13 amino acids. In germline, CDR1 is SGHTA, CDR2 FQGNSA. V lost 4 bases to trimming and J lost 0 bases, with 6 bases between them. The CDR3 sequence is CASSSTLNTEAFF. The CDR3 bases are TGTGCCAGCAGCTCCACACTGAACACTGAAGCTTTCTTT.

The chain joins TRBV15 to TRBJ2-1; 9 bases align to TRBD2. The trim removed 0 bases at V and 9 bases at J, leaving 9 bases unmatched. Germline-derived CDR1 and CDR2 are LNHNV and YYDKDF (reference sequence). The CDR3 is 16 amino acids. CDR3 nucleotide sequence: TGTGCCACCAGCAGAGATGGGGATAGCGGGAGATTTGAGCAGTTCTTC. It is translated as CATSRDGDSGRFEQFF.

The V call is TRBV28, the J call TRBJ2-5; 10 nucleotides line up with TRBD2. CDR3 length: 15 residues. V gave up 8 bases and J gave up 5 bases; unmatched junction bases: 11. Germline CDR1 is MDHEN and CDR2 is SYDVKM. The CDR3 region has the DNA TGTGCCAGCTCCCCTAGCGGGAGAGGGGTGGAGACCCAGTACTTC. Translated: CASSPSGRGVETQYF.

The chain employs TRBV7-9 and TRBJ2-5; 8 nucleotides agree with TRBD2. Trimming at V came to 4 bases and at J to 2 bases, leaving 9 bases not matched to a gene. Germline V lookup: CDR1 SEHNR, CDR2 FQNEAQ (reference sequence). This CDR3 comprises 16 residues. The CDR3 region has the DNA TGTGCCAGCAGCTATCCCCGGGCTAGCGGGCAAGAGACCCAGTACTTC. This gives the protein CASSYPRASGQETQYF.

CDR3 coding DNA: TGTGCCAGCAGTGAGCGGCTTGAGTTGGAGACCCAGTACTTC. Encoded protein: CASSERLELETQYF. The V and J genes are TRBV2 and TRBJ2-5, with D unresolved. From germline, CDR1 is SNHLY and CDR2 FYNNEI. CDR3 length: 14 residues. Deletions cut 3 bases from V and 5 bases from J, with 13 bases between.

The chain employs TRBV2 and TRBJ1-4; D unresolved. The CDR3 has 13 amino acids. Germline CDR1 SNHLY, CDR2 FYNNEI. Between the trimmed V and J ends, which lost 4 bases and 7 bases, there was a span of 10 bases. CDR3 sequence (DNA): TGTGCCAGCAGTGGCGGGTTGGGTGAAAAACTGTTTTTT. This codes for CASSGGLGEKLFF.

The chain links TRBV21-1 to TRBJ2-5; the D call in the table, TRBD2, was not verified against the DNA. TRBV21-1 counts as a pseudogene. The CDR3 is made up of 15 amino acids. The CDR3 region is CASSYSGRNQETQYF. CDR3 in DNA: TGTGCCAGCAGCTATAGCGGGAGAAACCAAGAGACCCAGTACTTC.

The CDR3 DNA reads as TGTGCCAGCAGCTTAGAAGGCAGGTACACTGAAGCTTTCTTT. This codes for CASSLEGRYTEAFF. The rearrangement links TRBV7-6 to TRBJ1-1; D gene unclear. This CDR3 has 14 residues. The V gene lost 1 base and the J gene lost 3 bases, with 9 bases spanning the gap. CDR1 and CDR2 (germline): SGHVS, FNYEAQ.

The chain is built from TRBV6-5 and TRBJ1-6, with D possibly matching TRBD1 (5 bases). The CDR3 length is 13 residues. V lost 6 bases and J lost 10, with 13 bases in between. Per germline, CDR1 MNHEY and CDR2 SVGAGI. The CDR3 DNA sequence: TGTGCCAGCAGGCGGGGGTTGGGGTCACCCCTCCACTTT. It specifies CASRRGLGSPLHF.

V usage is TRBV3-1 (or the pseudogene TRBV3-2) and J usage is TRBJ2-3; 7 bases align to TRBD2. CDR1 is LGHDT and CDR2 is YNNKEL in the germline V gene (reference sequence). This CDR3 is built from 16 residues. Unmatched junction bases numbered 4, after V lost 0 bases and J lost 1 base. This CDR3 is CASSQDGLAGTDTQYF. The CDR3 nucleotides read TGTGCCAGCAGCCAAGATGGGCTAGCGGGCACAGATACGCAGTATTTT.

This chain links TRBV7-3 with TRBJ1-1; D not certain. Germline CDR1 SGHTA, CDR2 FQGTGA. With 4 bases removed from V and 5 bases from J, the gap between germline ends came to 17 bases. The CDR3 is 15 amino acids. The CDR3 DNA is TGTGCCAGCAGCTCCCAGTGGGCCGGAAGTACTGAAGCTTTCTTT. Protein: CASSSQWAGSTEAFF.

This rearrangement joins TRBV12-5 to TRBJ2-3; no clear D. CDR3 length: 14 amino acids. The germline CDR1 and CDR2 sequences are LGHNT and FRNRAP. With 2 bases removed from V and 4 bases from J, the gap between germline ends came to 10 bases. DNA for the CDR3: TGTGCTAGTGGTTTGAGAGGAGTGGCAGATACGCAGTATTTT. Translating it yields CASGLRGVADTQYF.

The chain has TRBV25-1 and TRBJ1-2; no clear D gene. V was shortened by 5 bases and J by 0 bases, with 13 bases between the two germline ends. Germline V gene sequence: CDR1 MGHDK, CDR2 SYGVNS. CDR3 length: 15 amino acids. The CDR3 here is CASSRTGKANYGYTF. The CDR3 DNA follows: TGTGCCAGCAGTCGAACGGGGAAAGCTAACTATGGCTACACCTTC.

The J gene is TRBJ2-5, the V gene TRBV5-4, with 7 bases fitting TRBD1. V dropped 3 bases and J dropped 9; count of bases not matched to a gene: 14. The length of the CDR3 is 15 residues. Germline CDR1 is SGHNT and CDR2 is YYREEE (reference sequence). Written as DNA, the CDR3 is TGTGCCAGCAGCTCTAATACAGGGGTCGTTTTGTCCCAGTACTTC. This codes for CASSSNTGVVLSQYF.

CDR3 protein: CASTGEGEAYQPQHF. The CDR3 DNA sequence: TGTGCCAGCACAGGAGAAGGGGAGGCTTATCAGCCCCAGCATTTT. The chain recombines TRBV2 with TRBJ1-5; D possibly corresponds to TRBD1 (5 bases). Germline V gene lookup returns CDR1 SNHLY and CDR2 FYNNEI. Trimming took 7 bases from V and 5 from J, leaving 18 bases between them. This CDR3 has 15 residues.

The V gene is TRBV15, the J gene TRBJ2-1, with TRBD2 matching 8 bases. J gave up 10 bases and V 0 bases, and 26 bases lay outside the gene matches. The CDR3 loop spans 21 amino acids. Germline V gives CDR1 LNHNV, CDR2 YYDKDF (reference sequence). The CDR3 region has the DNA TGTGCCACCAGCAGAGATTGGGTGGGGACTGGGTTCTTTACTAGCGGAAAGGAGCAGTTCTTC. Encoded protein: CATSRDWVGTGFFTSGKEQFF.

This clone counts as large (0.1 to 1%). This chain connects TRBV5-6 to TRBJ2-7; a possible D gene is TRBD1 (6 bases). This CDR3 has 13 residues. Trimming removed 4 bases at V and 1 base at J, with 9 bases between. CDR1 and CDR2 from the germline V gene are SGHDT and YYEEEE. CDR3 in DNA: TGTGCCAGCAGCGGGCAGGGGTCCTACGAGCAGTACTTC. Translating it yields CASSGQGSYEQYF.

J is TRBJ2-5 and V is TRBV28; 7 bases fit TRBD1. CDR1 and CDR2 from the germline V gene are MDHEN and SYDVKM. There are 16 residues in the CDR3. Trimming took 2 bases from V and 3 from J; bases not matched to a gene: 9. The CDR3 DNA is TGTGCCAGCAGTTTAGGGCCGACAGGGACGAAAGAGACCCAGTACTTC. It yields the protein CASSLGPTGTKETQYF.

The V and J genes are TRBV6-2 or TRBV6-3 and TRBJ2-7; D is perhaps TRBD2 (8 bases). The CDR3 has 20 residues. Looked up from germline, CDR1 is MNHEY and CDR2 is SVGEGT. V lost 5 bases to trimming and J lost 6 bases, with 35 bases between them. The CDR3 loop is CASSRPRGRGIAGTRAEQYF. CDR3 nucleotide sequence: TGTGCCAGCAGTCGCCCCCGGGGCAGGGGGATAGCGGGGACGAGGGCCGAGCAGTACTTC.

This clone has only one observation. This chain uses TRBV6-5 with TRBJ2-7; 9 nucleotides match TRBD1. CDR3 length: 15 residues. CDR1 and CDR2 (germline): MNHEY, SVGAGI. V was pared by 6 bases and J by 2 bases, with 8 bases of the junction left unmatched. CDR3 nucleotides: TGTGCCAGCAGACCCGGGACAGGGATTACCTACGAGCAGTACTTC. This sequence encodes CASRPGTGITYEQYF.

This rearrangement joins TRBV5-1 to TRBJ2-3, with D maybe TRBD2 (5 bases). Germline CDR1 reads SGHRS; CDR2 reads YFSETQ. This CDR3 is 13 amino acids long. Trimming took 7 bases from V and 4 from J, leaving 13 bases between them. The CDR3 here is CASYTVSADTQYF. Written as DNA, the CDR3 is TGCGCCAGCTACACGGTTAGCGCAGATACGCAGTATTTT.

This chain links TRBV7-2 with TRBJ1-2; 8 nucleotides line up with TRBD1. The germline CDR1 and CDR2 sequences are SGHTA and FQGNSA. V trimming: 5 bases; J trimming: 6 bases; junction bases outside the gene matches: 8. This CDR3 spans 14 amino acids. The DNA of the CDR3 is TGTGCCAGCAGCCGTGGGACAGGCAAAGATGGCTACACCTTC. This codes for CASSRGTGKDGYTF. Using reference TRBV7-2 and TRBJ1-2 for the parts outside the CDR3, the full variable domain is GAGVSQSPSNKVTEKGKDVELRCDPISGHTALYWYRQSLGQGLEFLIYFQGNSAPDKSGLPSDRFSAERTGGSVSTLTIQRTQQEDSAVYLCASSRGTGKDGYTFGSGTRLTVV.

The genes are TRBV7-6 and TRBJ2-5; D is possibly TRBD2 (6 bases). The CDR3 has 15 amino acids. Germline V gives CDR1 SGHVS, CDR2 FNYEAQ. V lost 5 bases to trimming and J lost 5 bases, with 18 bases between them. CDR3 sequence (DNA): TGTGCCAGCAGCGCCCCCCTCGCGGGGACGGAGACCCAGTACTTC. Its translation is CASSAPLAGTETQYF. Using reference TRBV7-6 and TRBJ2-5 for the parts outside the CDR3, the full variable domain is GAGVSQSPRYKVTKRGQDVALRCDPISGHVSLYWYRQALGQGPEFLTYFNYEAQQDKSGLPNDRFSAERPEGSISTLTIQRTEQRDSAMYRCASSAPLAGTETQYFGPGTRLLVL.

This chain links TRBV19 with TRBJ1-5; D is unresolved. Looked up from germline, CDR1 is LNHDA and CDR2 is SQIVND (reference sequence). This CDR3 has 13 residues. Deletions cut 5 bases from V and 7 bases from J, with 12 bases between. The CDR3 bases are TGTGCCAGTAGTGTCAAGACCAGGCAGCCCCAGCATTTT. Amino acids: CASSVKTRQPQHF.

The chain uses TRBV7-8 and TRBJ1-5; 8 bases match TRBD1. The CDR3 is 15 residues long. V trimming: 5 bases; J trimming: 1 base; junction bases outside the gene matches: 4. Looked up from germline, CDR1 is SGHVS and CDR2 is FQNEAQ. CDR3 DNA: TGTGCCAGCAGCACTTACAGGGGGAGCAATCAGCCCCAGCATTTT. Residues: CASSTYRGSNQPQHF. Filled out from reference TRBV7-8 and TRBJ1-5, the complete variable domain reads GAGVSQSPRYKVAKRGQDVALRCDPISGHVSLFWYQQALGQGPEFLTYFQNEAQLDKSGLPSDRFFAERPEGSVSTLKIQRTQQEDSAVYLCASSTYRGSNQPQHFGDGTRLSIL.

The chain employs TRBV18 and TRBJ1-2; D not certain. Germline loops: CDR1 KGHSH, CDR2 LQKENI. This CDR3 comprises 13 residues. Between the trimmed V and J ends, which lost 3 bases and 0 bases, there was a span of 5 bases. CDR3 bases: TGTGCCAGCTCACCGGGCGCTAACTATGGCTACACCTTC. Amino acids: CASSPGANYGYTF.

The chain employs TRBV19 and TRBJ1-1; 10 positions agree with TRBD1. This CDR3 is 15 amino acids long. Germline V gives CDR1 LNHDA, CDR2 SQIVND (reference sequence). Trimming cost V 5 bases and J 2 bases; bases outside gene matches: 5. The CDR3 spells CASSSRQGANTEAFF. CDR3 nucleotide sequence: TGTGCCAGTAGTTCCCGACAGGGGGCAAACACTGAAGCTTTCTTT.

V is TRBV2 and J is TRBJ1-2, with a weak D call TRBD1 (6 bases). V dropped 6 bases and J dropped 8 bases, with 16 bases sitting between them. The V gene's germline CDR1 is SNHLY and CDR2 FYNNEI. The length of the CDR3 is 13 residues. Here the CDR3 DNA reads TGTGCCAGCAGACAATCGGGGGGCAGGGGCTACACCTTC. This translates into CASRQSGGRGYTF. Filled out from reference TRBV2 and TRBJ1-2, the complete variable domain reads EPEVTQTPSHQVTQMGQEVILRCVPISNHLYFYWYRQILGQKVEFLVSFYNNEISEKSEIFDDQFSVERPDGSNFTLKIRSTKLEDSAMYFCASRQSGGRGYTFGSGTRLTVV.

This clone is labeled as medium-sized (0.01 to 0.1%). This chain connects TRBV5-6 to TRBJ2-2; 10 bases fit TRBD1. The length of the CDR3 is 15 residues. Germline V lookup: CDR1 SGHDT, CDR2 YYEEEE. V trimming: 4 bases; J trimming: 4 bases; junction bases outside the gene matches: 4. The CDR3 DNA reads as TGTGCCAGCAGCCGTTGGACAGGGGGCACCGGGGAGCTGTTTTTT. Encoded protein: CASSRWTGGTGELFF.